One sample yielded the 20 T cell receptor beta chains listed below, sequenced in a study of Tregs in tolerant kidney transplant recipients. These receptors lack a known antigen. Data came from immunoSEQ multiplex PCR; TCRdb stores just in-frame clones and leaves some out. The sample carries about 18,000 clones, approximately 60% recorded once. Material for sequencing was Tregs from blood cultured with allogeneic cells. The receptors were gathered from a human donor in good health.

This clone was picked up a small number of times. The chain is built from TRBV19 and TRBJ1-5; D is uncertain. Germline V gene sequence: CDR1 LNHDA, CDR2 SQIVND (reference sequence). V was trimmed by 4 bases and J by 6 bases, leaving 13 bases between them. The CDR3 runs 14 residues. DNA for the CDR3: TGTGCCAGTAGTAGTCAGTGGGAGGGTCAGCCCCAGCATTTT. Residues: CASSSQWEGQPQHF.

The V call is TRBV5-4, the J call TRBJ1-2; D perhaps matches TRBD1 (5 bases). V was shortened by 0 bases and J by 6 bases, with 21 bases between the two germline ends. CDR1 is SGHNT, CDR2 YYREEE, per germline (reference sequence). There are 17 residues in the CDR3. CDR3 amino acids: CASSLGQGARFQDGYTF. The CDR3 DNA reads TGTGCCAGCAGCTTGGGACAAGGGGCGCGTTTTCAGGATGGCTACACCTTC.

The V and J genes are TRBV14 and TRBJ2-7; 10 bases align to TRBD2. Germline assignment: CDR1 SGHDN and CDR2 FVKESK. V was pared by 1 base and J by 2 bases, with 14 bases of the junction left unmatched. The CDR3 is made up of 19 amino acids. The CDR3 reads CASSQGGVAGGARPYEQYF. The CDR3 DNA sequence: TGTGCCAGCAGCCAAGGGGGGGTAGCGGGAGGAGCGCGGCCCTACGAGCAGTACTTC.

The rearrangement links TRBV2 to TRBJ2-5; D gene unclear. V lost 2 bases and J lost 8, with 15 bases in between. CDR3 length: 14 residues. The germline V gene encodes CDR1 SNHLY and CDR2 FYNNEI. Here the CDR3 DNA reads TGTGCCAGCAGTGAAAGGCAGGCCTCTTCAACCCAGTACTTC. Encoded protein: CASSERQASSTQYF.

The rearrangement joins TRBV6-5 to TRBJ1-6; TRBD1 matches at 8 bases. The CDR3 length is 15 residues. Losses at the gene ends were 6 bases for V and 8 bases for J; bases not matched to a gene: 9. Germline lookup yields CDR1 MNHEY and CDR2 SVGAGI. This CDR3 reads CASSPPGQDYSPLHF. The DNA of the CDR3 is TGTGCCAGCAGCCCCCCGGGACAGGATTATTCACCCCTCCACTTT.

V is TRBV21-1 and J is TRBJ2-7; whether TRBD1, the table's D call, matches the DNA was not checked. TRBV21-1 is annotated as a pseudogene. The CDR3 runs to 15 residues. DNA of the CDR3: TGTGCCAGCAGCAAAGCGGGGCCTAGCTCCTACGAGCAGTACTTC. Its translation: CASSKAGPSSYEQYF.

The J gene is TRBJ2-4, the V gene TRBV5-4; the match to TRBD2 covers 13 bases. The CDR3 has 17 residues. Germline values: CDR1 SGHNT, CDR2 YYREEE (reference sequence). V shed 0 bases and J 6 bases; nucleotides not matched to a gene: 6. Written as DNA, the CDR3 is TGTGCCAGCAGCTTGGGAGGGACTAGCGGGGCCCTAAACATTCAGTACTTC. As protein: CASSLGGTSGALNIQYF.

The V gene is TRBV4-1, the J gene TRBJ1-5, with a possible D match to TRBD1 (6 bases). V was clipped by 1 base and J by 8 bases, with 12 bases between them. CDR3 length: 14 residues. From germline, CDR1 is MGHRA and CDR2 YSYEKL. CDR3 bases: TGCGCCAGCAGCCAAGGTGGGGGCTGGGAGCCCCAGCATTTT. Protein product: CASSQGGGWEPQHF.

This clone was seen at least ten times. The chain links TRBV11-3 to TRBJ2-7; D perhaps matches TRBD2 (5 bases). The CDR3 consists of 16 residues. V was clipped by 1 base and J by 7 bases, with 20 bases between them. The germline V gene has CDR1 SGHNT and CDR2 YENEEA. The CDR3 DNA sequence: TGTGCCAGCAGCTTAGCCCTTACGGGGTCCCCTTCGGAGCAGTACTTC. This translates into CASSLALTGSPSEQYF.

The CDR3 loop is CASSRGDNQETQYF. The CDR3 DNA reads as TGTGCCAGTAGTAGGGGGGACAACCAAGAGACCCAGTACTTC. This sequence joins TRBV19 and TRBJ2-5; either TRBD1 or TRBD2 may supply D (6 bases each). The CDR3 is 14 residues long. CDR1 LNHDA and CDR2 SQIVND come from the germline V gene (reference sequence). The germline V and J ends were trimmed by 4 bases and 0 bases, with 9 bases remaining between them.

The rearrangement links TRBV9 to TRBJ2-2; weak D call: TRBD2 (6 bases). This CDR3 region has 14 residues. V lost 2 bases to trimming and J lost 6 bases, with 11 bases between them. Germline V lookup: CDR1 SGDLS, CDR2 YYNGEE. DNA for the CDR3: TGTGCCAGCAGCGTCGTTTTAGCGGCCGGGGAGCTGTTTTTT. Translating it yields CASSVVLAAGELFF.

The chain uses TRBV5-4 and TRBJ2-7, with D tentatively TRBD1 or TRBD2 (5 bases each). Trimming stripped 0 bases from V and 8 bases from J, with 15 bases between. The CDR3 sequence is 14 residues long. CDR1 and CDR2 from the germline V gene are SGHNT and YYREEE (reference sequence). The CDR3 loop reads CASSLGRRGGKQYF. CDR3 sequence (DNA): TGTGCCAGCAGCTTGGGCCGTCGGGGCGGCAAGCAGTACTTC.

The rearrangement links TRBV5-5 to TRBJ2-3; D is possibly TRBD2 (5 bases). CDR1 is SGHKS and CDR2 is YYEKEE in the germline V gene (reference sequence). The CDR3 has 15 amino acids. V lost 1 base, J lost 4 bases, and 13 bases lay in between. In nucleotides, the CDR3 is TGTGCCAGCAGCTTGACTAGTAGTCACCCAGATACGCAGTATTTT. This sequence encodes CASSLTSSHPDTQYF.

The chain has TRBV9 and TRBJ2-7; D perhaps matches TRBD2 (5 bases). The CDR3 has 14 amino acids. Trimming removed 2 bases from V and 3 bases from J, with 12 bases in between. Germline CDR1 SGDLS, CDR2 YYNGEE. This CDR3 reads CASSVGGDIYEQYF. CDR3 bases: TGTGCCAGCAGCGTCGGAGGCGACATCTACGAGCAGTACTTC.

This clone is termed large (0.1 to 1%). The V call is TRBV6-5, the J call TRBJ2-2; D uncertain. The V gene lost 2 bases and the J gene lost 6 bases, with 7 bases spanning the gap. Germline CDR1 reads MNHEY; CDR2 reads SVGAGI. There are 13 residues in the CDR3. The CDR3 loop is CASSYEWAGELFF. The CDR3 region has the DNA TGTGCCAGCAGTTACGAGTGGGCCGGGGAGCTGTTTTTT.

In regard to this clone: The same CDR3 can be traced to other DNA sequences in this sample. The chain recombines TRBV6-5 with TRBJ1-3, with unresolved D. The length of the CDR3 is 15 residues. V was pared by 0 bases and J by 1 base, with 7 bases between. Germline V gives CDR1 MNHEY, CDR2 SVGAGI. In nucleotides, the CDR3 is TGTGCCAGCAGTTACTCGCGGTTATCTGGAAACACCATATATTTT. Protein sequence: CASSYSRLSGNTIYF.

This clone was detected once. A much larger clone is a single base away; this may be a read error. The J gene is TRBJ1-5, the V gene TRBV30; TRBD1 matches at 7 bases. CDR3 length: 14 residues. CDR1 GTSNPN and CDR2 SVGIG come from the germline V gene (reference sequence). With V trimmed by 8 bases and J by 4 bases, 11 bases remained unmatched. The CDR3 loop is CALGTVWSNQPQHF. CDR3 sequence (DNA): TGTGCCCTCGGGACAGTTTGGTCGAATCAGCCCCAGCATTTT.

The rearrangement joins TRBV7-2 to TRBJ2-3; D gene uncertain. Trimming took 1 base from V and 5 from J, leaving 7 bases between them. The germline V gene has CDR1 SGHTA and CDR2 FQGNSA. This CDR3 has 13 amino acids. In DNA form, the CDR3 reads TGTGCCAGCAGCTTAGGGCTAGGAGATACGCAGTATTTT. It specifies CASSLGLGDTQYF. The full variable domain, in which reference TRBV7-2 and TRBJ2-3 provide the parts outside the CDR3, is GAGVSQSPSNKVTEKGKDVELRCDPISGHTALYWYRQSLGQGLEFLIYFQGNSAPDKSGLPSDRFSAERTGGSVSTLTIQRTQQEDSAVYLCASSLGLGDTQYFGPGTRLTVL.

The J gene is TRBJ2-7, the V gene TRBV7-6; either TRBD1 or TRBD2 may fit D (5 bases each). The CDR3 runs 15 residues. V gave up 3 bases and J gave up 4 bases, with 16 bases separating them. Germline V gives CDR1 SGHVS, CDR2 FNYEAQ. The CDR3 region has the DNA TGTGCCAGCAGCTTCCTCCCGGGACCGCAATACGAGCAGTACTTC. Its protein product is CASSFLPGPQYEQYF.

The DNA of the CDR3 is TGTGCCAGCAGCGTAGGAGGCGCGCTGGGTGAAAAACTGTTTTTT. It yields the protein CASSVGGALGEKLFF. The rearrangement joins TRBV9 to TRBJ1-4; D is unclear. The CDR3 is made up of 15 amino acids. V lost 0 bases to trimming and J lost 7 bases, with 13 bases between them. Germline CDR1 SGDLS, CDR2 YYNGEE.